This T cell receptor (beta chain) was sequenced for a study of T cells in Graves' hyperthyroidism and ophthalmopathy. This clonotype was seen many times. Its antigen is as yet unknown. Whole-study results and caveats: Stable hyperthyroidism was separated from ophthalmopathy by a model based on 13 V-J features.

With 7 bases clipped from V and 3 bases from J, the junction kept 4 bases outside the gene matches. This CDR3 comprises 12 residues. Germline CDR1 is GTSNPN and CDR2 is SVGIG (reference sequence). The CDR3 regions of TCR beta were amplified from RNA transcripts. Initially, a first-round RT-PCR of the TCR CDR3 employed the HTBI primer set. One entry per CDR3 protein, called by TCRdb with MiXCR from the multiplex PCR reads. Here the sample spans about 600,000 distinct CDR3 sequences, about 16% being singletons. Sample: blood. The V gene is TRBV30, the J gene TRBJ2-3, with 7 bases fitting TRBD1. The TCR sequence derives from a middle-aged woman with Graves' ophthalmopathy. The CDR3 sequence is CASTGWTDTQYF. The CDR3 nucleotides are TGTGCCTCGACAGGGTGGACAGATACGCAGTATTTT.